These 2 T cell receptor beta chains were sequenced from one sample in a study of cytomegalovirus exposure and HLA in healthy donors. The PCR made use of 60 Vbeta and 13 Jbeta primers. The assay was immunoSEQ multiplex PCR, and TCRdb's table has in-frame clones only and misses some. The top ten clones hold about 3.2% of a sample with about 140,000 clones, approximately 78% of them seen once. Material: PBMCs. All receptors come from a female donor in good health and CMV-seronegative.

The chain links TRBV11-1 to TRBJ2-3; D is uncertain. Germline lookup yields CDR1 SGHAT and CDR2 FQDESV (reference sequence). This CDR3 has 12 residues. V lost 5 bases, J lost 6 bases, and 9 bases lay in between. CDR3 nucleotide sequence: TGTGCCAGCAGCCTCTCCGGGGATACGCAGTATTTT. This translates into CASSLSGDTQYF.

The chain combines TRBV29-1 with TRBJ1-4, with 7 bases identical to TRBD1. This CDR3 has 13 residues. Germline V CDR1 and CDR2: SQVTM, ANQGSEA. V trimming: 4 bases; J trimming: 6 bases; junction bases outside the gene matches: 5. This CDR3 is CSVAGGPDEKLFF. CDR3 nucleotides: TGCAGCGTTGCAGGGGGTCCGGATGAAAAACTGTTTTTT.